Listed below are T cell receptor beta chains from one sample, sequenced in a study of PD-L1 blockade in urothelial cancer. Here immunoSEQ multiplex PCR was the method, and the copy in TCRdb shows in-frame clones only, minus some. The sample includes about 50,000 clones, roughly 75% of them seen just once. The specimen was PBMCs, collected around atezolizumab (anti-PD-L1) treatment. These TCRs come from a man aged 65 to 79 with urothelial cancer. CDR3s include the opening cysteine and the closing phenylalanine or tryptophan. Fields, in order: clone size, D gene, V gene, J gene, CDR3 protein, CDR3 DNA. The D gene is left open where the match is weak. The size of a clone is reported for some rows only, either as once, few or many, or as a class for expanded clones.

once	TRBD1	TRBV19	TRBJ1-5	CASNGQGAFIGNQPQHF	TGTGCCAGTAATGGACAGGGGGCGTTTATTGGCAATCAGCCCCAGCATTTT
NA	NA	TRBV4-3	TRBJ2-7	CASSQQWGDSYEQYF	TGCGCCAGCAGCCAACAATGGGGGGATAGCTACGAGCAGTACTTC
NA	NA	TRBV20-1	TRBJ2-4	CTAGKEAQYF	TGCACCGCTGGGAAGGAGGCTCAGTACTTC
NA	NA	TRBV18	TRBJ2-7	CASSPIATAYEQYF	TGTGCCAGCTCACCGATAGCAACCGCCTACGAGCAGTACTTC
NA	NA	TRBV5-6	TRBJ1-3	CASSPWTGTGNTIYF	TGTGCCAGCAGCCCCTGGACGGGGACTGGAAACACCATATATTTT
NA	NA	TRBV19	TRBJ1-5	CASRKLQGQPQHF	TGTGCCAGTAGAAAATTACAGGGTCAGCCCCAGCATTTT
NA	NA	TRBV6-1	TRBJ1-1	CASSGATANTEAFF	TGTGCCAGCAGTGGCGCAACCGCCAACACTGAAGCTTTCTTT
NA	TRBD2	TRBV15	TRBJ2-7	CATSGGTSGEQYF	TGTGCCACCAGCGGCGGGACTAGCGGGGAGCAGTACTTC
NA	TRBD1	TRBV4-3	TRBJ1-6	CASSLTGKNSPLHF	TGCGCCAGCAGCCTGACAGGGAAGAATTCACCCCTCCACTTT
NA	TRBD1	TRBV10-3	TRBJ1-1	CAIRGQENTEAFF	TGTGCCATCAGGGGACAGGAGAACACTGAAGCTTTCTTT
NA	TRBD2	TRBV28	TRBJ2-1	CASSSTSSRFGTAGRAYNEQFF	TGTGCCAGCAGCTCCACCTCTTCGCGGTTTGGGACCGCCGGGAGGGCCTACAATGAGCAGTTCTTC
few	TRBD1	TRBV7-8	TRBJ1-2	CASSRTGGNYGYTF	TGTGCCAGCAGTCGGACAGGGGGCAACTATGGCTACACCTTC
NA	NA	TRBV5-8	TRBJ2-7	CASSFLRHSSYEQYF	TGTGCCAGCAGCTTTTTGAGACATAGCTCCTACGAGCAGTACTTC
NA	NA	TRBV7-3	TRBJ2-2	CASSPLTKNTGELFF	TGTGCCAGCAGCCCATTGACAAAGAACACCGGGGAGCTGTTTTTT
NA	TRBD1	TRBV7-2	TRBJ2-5	CASSGRQGMETQYF	TGTGCCAGCAGCGGACGACAGGGAATGGAGACCCAGTACTTC
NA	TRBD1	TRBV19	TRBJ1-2	CASKGGLGQLYGYTF	TGTGCCAGTAAGGGCGGATTGGGACAGCTCTATGGCTACACCTTC
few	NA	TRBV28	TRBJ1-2	CASSPGVRYGYTF	TGTGCCAGCAGCCCAGGGGTTCGATATGGCTACACCTTC
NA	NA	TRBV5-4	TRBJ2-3	CASSLDRVGTDTQYF	TGTGCCAGCAGCTTGGACAGGGTGGGCACAGATACGCAGTATTTT
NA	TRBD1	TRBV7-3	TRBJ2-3	CASSFGTGGVDTQYF	TGTGCCAGCAGCTTTGGGACAGGGGGCGTAGATACGCAGTATTTT
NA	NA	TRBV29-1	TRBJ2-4	CSVEEGSGGVAKNIQYF	TGCAGCGTTGAAGAAGGAAGCGGAGGGGTAGCCAAAAACATTCAGTACTTC
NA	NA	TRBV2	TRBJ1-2	CASMTEGGGYTF	TGTGCCAGCATGACTGAGGGTGGTGGCTACACCTTC
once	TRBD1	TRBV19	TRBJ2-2	CASTTGRDTGELFF	TGTGCCAGTACGACAGGGCGGGACACCGGGGAGCTGTTTTTT
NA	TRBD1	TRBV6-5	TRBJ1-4	CASSPGTGAEKLFF	TGTGCCAGCAGTCCCGGGACAGGGGCCGAAAAACTGTTTTTT
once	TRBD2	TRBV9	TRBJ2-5	CASSVGEAGVYSPAETQYF	TGTGCCAGCAGCGTAGGGGAAGCGGGAGTTTATTCCCCCGCAGAGACCCAGTACTTC
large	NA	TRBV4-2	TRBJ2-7	CASSQGDITYEQYF	TGTGCCAGCAGCCAAGGGGACATAACCTACGAGCAGTACTTC
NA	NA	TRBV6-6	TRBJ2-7	CASSYALLAYSYEQYF	TGTGCCAGCAGTTACGCTCTCCTAGCGTATTCCTACGAGCAGTACTTC
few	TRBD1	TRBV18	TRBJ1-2	CASSPTGQGASGFDGYTF	TGTGCCAGCTCACCGACGGGACAGGGGGCCTCGGGCTTTGATGGCTACACCTTC
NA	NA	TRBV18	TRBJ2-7	CASSALSGYEQYF	TGTGCCAGCTCAGCCCTCTCAGGATACGAGCAGTACTTC
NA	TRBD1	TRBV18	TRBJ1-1	CASSPSDRGAEAFF	TGTGCCAGCTCACCGTCGGACAGGGGGGCGGAAGCTTTCTTT
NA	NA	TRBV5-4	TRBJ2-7	CASSLFPGNTYEQYF	TGTGCCAGCAGCTTATTTCCGGGAAACACCTACGAGCAGTACTTC
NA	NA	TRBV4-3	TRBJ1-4	CASSQDFGGGFATNEKLFF	TGCGCCAGCAGCCAAGATTTCGGGGGGGGATTTGCAACTAATGAAAAACTGTTTTTT
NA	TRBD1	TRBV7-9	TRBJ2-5	CASSTGTGETQYF	TGTGCCAGCAGCACCGGGACAGGGGAGACCCAGTACTTC
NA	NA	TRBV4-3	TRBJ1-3	CASSRELGNTIYF	TGCGCCAGCAGCCGAGAACTAGGAAACACCATATATTTT
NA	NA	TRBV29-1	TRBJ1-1	CSVEGKRGNEAFF	TGCAGCGTTGAGGGGAAACGGGGTAATGAAGCTTTCTTT
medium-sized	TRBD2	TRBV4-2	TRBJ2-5	CASSQDPPAGGQETQYF	TGTGCCAGCAGCCAAGATCCCCCTGCGGGGGGCCAAGAGACCCAGTACTTC
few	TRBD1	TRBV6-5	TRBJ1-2	CASSYSGTGANYGYTF	TGTGCCAGCAGTTACTCCGGGACAGGGGCAAATTATGGCTACACCTTC
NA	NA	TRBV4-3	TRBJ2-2	CASSYNRPNTGELFF	TGCGCCAGCAGCTACAACAGGCCGAACACCGGGGAGCTGTTTTTT
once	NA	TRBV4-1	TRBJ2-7	CASSQGPQVGAYEQYF	TGCGCCAGCAGCCAAGGACCACAGGTCGGTGCCTACGAGCAGTACTTC
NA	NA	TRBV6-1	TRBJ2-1	CASRDRGREQFF	TGTGCCAGCAGGGACCGCGGGCGCGAGCAGTTCTTC
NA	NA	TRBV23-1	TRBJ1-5	CASSPPPGGNQPQHF	TGCGCCAGCAGTCCTCCCCCGGGGGGCAATCAGCCCCAGCATTTT
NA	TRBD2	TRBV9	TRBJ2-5	CASSAGLAGGQEETQYF	TGTGCCAGCAGCGCCGGACTAGCGGGAGGGCAAGAAGAGACCCAGTACTTC
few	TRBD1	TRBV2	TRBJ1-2	CASTKGQGLRGYTF	TGTGCCAGCACGAAAGGACAGGGACTTCGAGGCTACACCTTC
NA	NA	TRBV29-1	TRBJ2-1	CSVEGEGDNEQFF	TGCAGCGTTGAAGGAGAGGGGGACAATGAGCAGTTCTTC
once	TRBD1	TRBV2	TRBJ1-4	CASREQGSLGEKLFF	TGTGCCAGCAGAGAACAGGGGAGTCTAGGTGAAAAACTGTTTTTT
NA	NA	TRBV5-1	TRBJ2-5	CASSSYGVQETQYF	TGCGCCAGCAGCTCCTACGGGGTCCAAGAGACCCAGTACTTC
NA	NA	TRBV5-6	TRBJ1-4	CASSYEETNEKLFF	TGTGCCAGCAGCTATGAGGAGACTAATGAAAAACTGTTTTTT
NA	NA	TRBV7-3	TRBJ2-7	CASSLRPTTASYEQYF	TGTGCCAGCAGCTTAAGGCCAACAACCGCCTCCTACGAGCAGTACTTC
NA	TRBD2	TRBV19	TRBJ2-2	CASSVRTSPTGELFF	TGTGCCAGTAGTGTTCGGACTAGCCCAACCGGGGAGCTGTTTTTT